These T cell receptor beta chains were read from a single sample in a study of T cell responses to AZD1222 COVID-19 vaccine. Sequencing used immunoSEQ multiplex PCR; TCRdb keeps in-frame clones, though not all of them. Here the sample spans about 130,000 clones, approximately 91% being singletons. Sequenced here: peripheral blood, sampled 28 days after the second AZD1222 dose. These receptors were taken from an adult who received the AZD1222 COVID-19 vaccine. Both conserved end residues are part of each CDR3. D genes are given only for firm matches. For some rows the clone size is stated as once, few or many, or as a class when expanded; others skip it.

>.|.|TRBJ1-2|TRBV29-1
CSVAGGQSNYGYTF
TGCAGCGTAGCGGGTGGGCAATCGAACTATGGCTACACCTTC
>TRBD2|once|TRBJ2-1|TRBV11-3
CASSSPAGGAHNEQFF
TGTGCCAGCAGCTCCCCAGCGGGAGGGGCCCACAATGAGCAGTTCTTC
>.|.|TRBJ1-1|TRBV11-2
CASSLWNRIEAFF
TGTGCCAGCAGCCTCTGGAACCGGATTGAAGCTTTCTTT
>TRBD1|.|TRBJ1-1|TRBV28
CASSPSTGGGEAFF
TGTGCCAGCAGTCCTTCGACAGGGGGGGGTGAAGCTTTCTTT
>.|.|TRBJ2-7|TRBV3-1/TRBV3-2
CASRSGQTYEQYF
TGTGCCAGCCGCAGCGGACAGACCTACGAGCAGTACTTC
>.|once|TRBJ1-1|TRBV18
CASSPLGGTTEAFF
TGTGCCAGCTCACCATTAGGAGGGACCACTGAAGCTTTCTTT
>TRBD1|.|TRBJ2-3|TRBV5-4
CASSDPRQGAYTDTQYF
TGTGCCAGCAGCGATCCCCGACAGGGGGCTTACACAGATACGCAGTATTTT
>.|once|TRBJ2-3|TRBV4-1
CASSQDGARDTQYF
TGCGCCAGCAGCCAAGATGGGGCTAGGGACACGCAGTATTTT
>TRBD1|once|TRBJ2-7|TRBV28
CASSISGTGRGEQYF
TGTGCCAGCAGTATATCCGGGACAGGACGGGGGGAGCAGTACTTC
>.|.|TRBJ1-2|TRBV7-2
CASSRLGTSRGGYGYTF
TGTGCCAGCAGCAGACTTGGTACTTCAAGGGGCGGTTATGGCTACACCTTC